This T cell receptor (beta chain) was sequenced during a study of cytomegalovirus exposure and HLA in healthy donors. The PCR made use of 60 Vbeta and 13 Jbeta primers. TCRdb keeps only in-frame clones here, not all; method: immunoSEQ multiplex PCR. The repertoire holds 200,000 to 250,000 clones, 82% seen once, with around 0.57% in the top ten. Germline loops: CDR1 MDHEN, CDR2 SYDVKM. The germline V and J ends were trimmed by 4 bases and 6 bases, with 34 bases remaining between them. This CDR3 spans 21 amino acids. The TCR originated in a woman in her thirties or forties in good health and CMV-seronegative. The sequenced sample was PBMCs. The rearrangement joins TRBV28 to TRBJ1-5; D possibly corresponds to TRBD1 (6 bases). CDR3 sequence: CASSSFSMGTFVPPLGQPQHF. The CDR3 region has the DNA TGTGCCAGCAGTTCGTTTTCAATGGGGACATTTGTCCCCCCTTTGGGTCAGCCCCAGCATTTT.